The 2 T cell receptor beta chains presented below share a single source sample, sequenced in a study of T-cell memory formation after mild COVID-19. TCRdb fed the 5' RACE reads into MiXCR, producing one record per CDR3 protein. The sample has roughly 120,000 distinct CDR3 sequences, 15% to 20% seen once. Sequencing input: PBMCs or a T cell subset sorted from them (not recorded which). The receptors here all came from an adult woman who had mild COVID-19 (a few samples of this study predate the infection). Cell type and time point are not known.

This clonotype appeared once. For the CDR3, the DNA is TGTGCCAGCAGCCTCGACAGGGGTCCCCCTCGGGAGCAGTACTTC. The encoded protein is CASSLDRGPPREQYF. J is TRBJ2-7 and V is TRBV7-2; 8 nucleotides agree with TRBD1. Germline values: CDR1 SGHTA, CDR2 FQGNSA. Trimming at V came to 5 bases and at J to 7 bases, leaving 13 bases not matched to a gene. This CDR3 is 15 amino acids long. Filled out from reference TRBV7-2 and TRBJ2-7, the complete variable domain reads GAGVSQSPSNKVTEKGKDVELRCDPISGHTALYWYRQSLGQGLEFLIYFQGNSAPDKSGLPSDRFSAERTGGSVSTLTIQRTQQEDSAVYLCASSLDRGPPREQYFGPGTRLTVT.

This clonotype was seen many times. This chain uses TRBV6-5 with TRBJ2-1; D may be TRBD2 (5 bases). Germline V gene lookup returns CDR1 MNHEY and CDR2 SVGAGI. The CDR3 sequence is 13 residues long. V was clipped by 6 bases and J by 2 bases, with 8 bases between them. The CDR3 sequence: CASSDYPYNEQFF. CDR3 coding DNA: TGTGCCAGCAGCGACTACCCCTACAATGAGCAGTTCTTC.